The sequence of this T cell receptor (beta chain) was determined in a study of T cells in Graves' hyperthyroidism and ophthalmopathy. Whole-study findings and limits: Most thyroid clonotypes expanded above 0.001 were also detected in blood. A 13 V-J signature model discriminated ophthalmopathy versus stable hyperthyroidism.

With respect to this clonotype: The antigen remains undetermined.

From RNA transcripts, TCR beta CDR3 regions were amplified. The TCR CDR3 first-round RT-PCR relied on the HTBI primer set. TCRdb recomputed calls from the multiplex PCR reads with MiXCR, one row per CDR3 protein. The sample comprises approximately 690,000 distinct CDR3 sequences, about 14% of which are singletons, and under 15% rests with the top ten. This CDR3 comprises 16 residues. V dropped 9 bases and J dropped 6 bases, with 23 bases sitting between them. Germline V gene data show CDR1 as LNHDA and CDR2 as SQIVND (reference sequence). The chain recombines TRBV19 with TRBJ2-2, with D perhaps matching TRBD2 (5 bases). The receptor was isolated from a woman aged 50 to 60 with Graves' ophthalmopathy. The source material was blood. Here the CDR3 reads CASIALGGRGPGELFF. The CDR3 bases are TGTGCCAGCATTGCGTTAGGAGGTAGAGGCCCCGGGGAGCTGTTTTTT.